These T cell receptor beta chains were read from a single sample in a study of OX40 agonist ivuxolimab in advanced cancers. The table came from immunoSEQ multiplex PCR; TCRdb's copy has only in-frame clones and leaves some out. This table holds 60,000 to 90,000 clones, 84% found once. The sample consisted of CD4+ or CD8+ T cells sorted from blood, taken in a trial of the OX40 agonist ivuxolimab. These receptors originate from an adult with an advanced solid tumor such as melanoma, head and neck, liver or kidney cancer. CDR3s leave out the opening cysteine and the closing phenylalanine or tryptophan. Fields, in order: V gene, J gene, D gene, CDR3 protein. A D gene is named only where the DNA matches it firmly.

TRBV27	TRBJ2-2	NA	ASSLMGSKAGELF
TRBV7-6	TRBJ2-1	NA	ASSLVYSKDNEQF
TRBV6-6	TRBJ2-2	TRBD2	ASSSGGGLEELF
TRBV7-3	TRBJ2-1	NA	ASSLTLTSEANKF
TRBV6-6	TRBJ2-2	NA	ATRTGGTGELF
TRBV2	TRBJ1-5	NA	ASWRDEQGQPQH
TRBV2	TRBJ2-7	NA	ASSSLDGSVHEQY
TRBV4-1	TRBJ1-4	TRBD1	ASSQVGTGFEKLF
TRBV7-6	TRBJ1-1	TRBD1	ASSSGTGRYTEAF
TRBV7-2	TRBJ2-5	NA	ASSLDGGTRY
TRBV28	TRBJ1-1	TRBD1	ASSQFRDRGPEAF
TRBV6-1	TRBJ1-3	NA	ASSERYSGNTIY
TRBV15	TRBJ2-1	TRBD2	ATRTVSGGLTNEQF
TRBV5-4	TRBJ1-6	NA	ASSQSGTLNSPLH
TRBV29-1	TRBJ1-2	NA	SVLGGGGGYT
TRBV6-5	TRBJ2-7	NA	ASRQNRERGYEQY
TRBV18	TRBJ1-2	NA	ASSPRLSEGYT
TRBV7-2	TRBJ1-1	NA	ASSRGVNTEAF
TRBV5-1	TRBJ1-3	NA	ASSEYSSGNTIY
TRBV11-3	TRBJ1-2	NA	ASSFGGYGYT
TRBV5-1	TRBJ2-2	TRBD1	ASSPSTGIRELF
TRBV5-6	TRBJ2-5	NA	ASSLGWETQY
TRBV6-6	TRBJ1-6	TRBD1	ASRSTGHGSPLH
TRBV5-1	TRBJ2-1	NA	ASSPGTHYNEQF
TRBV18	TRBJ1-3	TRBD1	ASSPQEGAPGNTIY
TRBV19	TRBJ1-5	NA	ASNRARDQPQH
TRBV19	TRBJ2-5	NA	ASSANRGRTETQY
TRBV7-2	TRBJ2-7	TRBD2	ASSFLPGLVTYEQY
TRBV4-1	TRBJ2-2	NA	ASSQGKAPNTGELF
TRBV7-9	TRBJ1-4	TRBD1	ASSSHRGATNEKLF
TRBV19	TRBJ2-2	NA	ASSSILVDTGELF
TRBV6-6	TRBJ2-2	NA	ASSYSKTGELF
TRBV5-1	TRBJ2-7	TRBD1	ASSRGTGESYEQY
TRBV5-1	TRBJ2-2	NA	ASSFSIDSFRAGELF
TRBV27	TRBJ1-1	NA	ASSLLPGTGGTEAF
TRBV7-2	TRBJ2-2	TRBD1	ASSLQGTGGVGELF
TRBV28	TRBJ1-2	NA	ASSPPGVGLRGYT
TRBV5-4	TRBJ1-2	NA	ASSLSRLGYT
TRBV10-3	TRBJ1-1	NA	AITDETSATEAF
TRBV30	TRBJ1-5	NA	AWPRTWNQPQH